This T cell receptor beta chain was captured in a study of radiotherapy plus CTLA-4 blockade in lung cancer. The overall study: Roughly a sixth of enrolled patients responded objectively, and more than 25% had disease control. Whole-study findings and limits: Blood-borne expansion of tumor-derived TCR clones followed radiotherapy plus ipilimumab.

As for this clone: The antigen remains undetermined.

V lost 2 bases to trimming and J lost 0 bases, with 6 bases between them. In germline, CDR1 is SGDLS, CDR2 YYNGEE. The CDR3 loop spans 15 amino acids. This table comes from immunoSEQ multiplex PCR, and its TCRdb copy is limited to in-frame clones, with some not included. The sample gives around 95,000 clones, 80% to 90% of which show up once; over 0.75% is in the top ten. The chain is built from TRBV9 and TRBJ1-6; D not certain. The sequence was collected from a human donor with non-small cell lung cancer who had stable disease on radiotherapy plus ipilimumab. The sequenced sample was peripheral blood, obtained from a patient treated with radiotherapy plus ipilimumab. The CDR3, as DNA: TGTGCCAGCAGCGTGGCAGTCTCCTATAATTCACCCCTCCACTTT. Translated, it gives CASSVAVSYNSPLHF.